Listed below are T cell receptor beta chains from one sample, sequenced in a study of cytomegalovirus exposure and HLA in healthy donors. Assay used: immunoSEQ multiplex PCR; TCRdb lists only in-frame clones, some missing. The sample comprises more than 80,000 clones, 71% of which are singletons, and roughly 2.8% rests with the top ten. The sample was PBMCs. The source is a female donor in good health and CMV-seronegative. CDR3s include the opening cysteine and the closing phenylalanine or tryptophan. A D gene is named only where the DNA matches it firmly. Clone size is not always given. Where it is, it says once, few, many or a class for expanded clones.

d_call v_call clone_size cdr3_aa
- TRBV10-2 - CASSESGTPNEQFF
TRBD2 TRBV14 - CASSQVPSGKYQETQYF
TRBD2 TRBV2 - CASSPRLAGADTQYF
- TRBV7-2 - CASSFGRPSSGNTIYF
TRBD2 TRBV6-5 once CASSPASGAYEQYF
- TRBV11-1 - CASSLVSIGTDTQYF
TRBD2 TRBV6-5 - CASSRGLAFDEQYF
TRBD1 TRBV11-3 few CASSYGRGPNNEQFF
TRBD1 TRBV7-3 - CASSWGQGDTQYF
TRBD1 TRBV2 once CASRSLRTGYGYTF
- TRBV5-1 - CASSEGQEETQYF
TRBD1 TRBV14 once CASSPRTGAGIDTQYF
TRBD2 TRBV5-1 - CASSLAAGGLIEQFF
- TRBV27 - CASSFFPLDSPNEQFF
TRBD1 TRBV27 once CASSRGQGTYEQYF
TRBD2 TRBV2 - CASRGGIVERAYEQYF
- TRBV19 few CASSRRGTEAFF
- TRBV19 - CASTPTPTWGLNTEAFF
- TRBV7-8 - CASSRSPGTGGLAGGYEQYF
TRBD2 TRBV7-8 - CASSSGGRGTGELFF
TRBD2 TRBV7-9 - CASSSAGASYEQYF
TRBD2 TRBV7-3 - CASSRLAEHNEQFF
TRBD1 TRBV2 - CASSGYGTAGEQYF
- TRBV2 - CASSERLGTNTGELFF
- TRBV18 few CASSVDTGDYGYTF
TRBD1 TRBV30 - CACTLTGWYEQYF
- TRBV30 - CAWNKGGETQYF
TRBD2 TRBV19 - CASSPWVAGAFYNEQFF
TRBD1 TRBV2 - CASSVRETGSNTQYF
- TRBV4-1 - CASSLRGNTEAFF
- TRBV7-7 - CASSPSRAHEQYF
- TRBV9 - CASSTQGSGSGEQYF
TRBD2 TRBV7-3 - CASSIGGLGTSFPHTQYF
- TRBV6-5 few CASSYLRGLGTDTQYF
- TRBV2 - CASSESSTRAEQFF
TRBD2 TRBV19 - CASRVRLAGENEQFF
TRBD2 TRBV11-1 once CASSLLAGGTDTQYF
- TRBV7-9 few CASSPTGGDEKLFF
TRBD1 TRBV29-1 - CSVEDPSGTGYGYTF